This T cell receptor (beta chain) was obtained from a study of regulatory T cells in long-lasting Graves disease. Study at large: Antithyroid drug use was under 3 months in newly diagnosed Graves' patients.

This CDR3 region has 16 residues. Trimming took off 0 bases at V and 2 bases at J, with 12 bases between the two ends. Germline lookup yields CDR1 KGHDR and CDR2 SFDVKD. Time point meaning: newly diagnosed GD, antithyroid drugs for less than 3 months. From RNA extracted from PBMCs, the TCR library was made. By American Thyroid Association guidelines, Graves' disease was diagnosed in the cohort. This clonotype was counted at least ten times. Its antigen is not identified. Study-level points and caveats: Persistent Graves' patients showed reduced TCR diversity versus newly diagnosed patients. Because few samples were included, accuracy may have been lower.

iRepertoire HTBI primers and Arm-PCR of CDR3 regions built TCR beta libraries. One entry per CDR3 protein, called by TCRdb with MiXCR from the multiplex PCR reads. The data contain roughly 220,000 distinct CDR3 sequences, about a sixth of them singletons. The V call is TRBV24-1, the J call TRBJ2-5; D is ambiguous. The origin of this receptor is a female donor with Graves disease. The specimen comprised peripheral blood mononuclear cells (PBMCs), sampled at new diagnosis, from a patient treated with antithyroid drugs. CDR3 coding DNA: TGTGCCACCAGTGATTTGAAGGGATCCGCACAAGAGACCCAGTACTTC. Protein product: CATSDLKGSAQETQYF.